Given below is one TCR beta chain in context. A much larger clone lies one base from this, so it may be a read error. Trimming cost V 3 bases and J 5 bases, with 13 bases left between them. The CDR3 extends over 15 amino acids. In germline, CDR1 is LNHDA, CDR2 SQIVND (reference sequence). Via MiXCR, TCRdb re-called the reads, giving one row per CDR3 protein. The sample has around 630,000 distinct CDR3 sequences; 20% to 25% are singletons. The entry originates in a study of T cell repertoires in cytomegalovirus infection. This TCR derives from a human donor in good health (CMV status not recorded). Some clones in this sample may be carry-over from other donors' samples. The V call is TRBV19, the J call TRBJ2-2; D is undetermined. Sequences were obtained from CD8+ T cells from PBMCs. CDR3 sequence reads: CASSMLVGYTGELFF. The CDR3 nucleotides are TGTGCCAGTAGTATGTTAGTGGGGTATACCGGGGAGCTGTTTTTT.